These 2 T cell receptor beta chains originate from one sample sequenced in a study of shared clonotypes between healthy human individuals. The assay was immunoSEQ multiplex PCR, and TCRdb's table has in-frame clones only and misses some. The sample lists roughly 2,300,000 clones; 92% were seen once. The sequencing input was naive CD4+ T cells from PBMCs. Subset noted: CD45RA+ positively selected. The receptor source for this set is a man aged 18 to 35 in good health. Some clones in this sample may be carry-over from other donors' samples.

The genes are TRBV28 and TRBJ2-6; D remains ambiguous. Germline V gene data show CDR1 as MDHEN and CDR2 as SYDVKM. Trimming left V 5 bases short and J 0 bases short, with 5 bases between. The CDR3 contains 14 residues. CDR3 amino acids: CASSPASGANVLTF. CDR3 coding DNA: TGTGCCAGCAGTCCCGCCTCTGGGGCCAACGTCCTGACTTTC.

The gene calls are TRBV5-6 and TRBJ2-7; 11 nucleotides match TRBD1. Germline V gene sequence: CDR1 SGHDT, CDR2 YYEEEE. The CDR3 covers 15 residues. Trimming took 5 bases from V and 0 from J; bases not matched to a gene: 4. CDR3 amino acids: CASRRGQGASYEQYF. In DNA form, the CDR3 reads TGTGCCAGCAGACGAGGACAGGGGGCCTCCTACGAGCAGTACTTC.